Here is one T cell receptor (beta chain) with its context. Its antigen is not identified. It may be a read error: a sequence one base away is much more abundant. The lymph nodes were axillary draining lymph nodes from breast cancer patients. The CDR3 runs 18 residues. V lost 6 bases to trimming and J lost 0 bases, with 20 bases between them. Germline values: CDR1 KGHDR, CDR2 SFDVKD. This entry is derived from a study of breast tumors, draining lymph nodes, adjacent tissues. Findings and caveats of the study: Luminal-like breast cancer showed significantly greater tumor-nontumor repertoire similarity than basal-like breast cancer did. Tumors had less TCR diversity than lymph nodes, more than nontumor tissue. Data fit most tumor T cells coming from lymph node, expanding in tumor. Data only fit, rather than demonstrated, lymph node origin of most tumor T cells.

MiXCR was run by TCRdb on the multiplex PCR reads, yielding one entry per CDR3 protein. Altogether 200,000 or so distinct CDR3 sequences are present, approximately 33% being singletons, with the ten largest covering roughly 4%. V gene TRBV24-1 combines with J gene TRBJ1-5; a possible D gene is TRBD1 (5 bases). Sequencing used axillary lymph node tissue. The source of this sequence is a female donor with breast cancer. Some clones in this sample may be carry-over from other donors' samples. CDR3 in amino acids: CATSPAPGLQGSNQPQHF. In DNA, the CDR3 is TGTGCCACCAGTCCGGCCCCGGGACTCCAAGGTAGCAATCAGCCCCAGCATTTT.